The 24 T cell receptor beta chains reported below all come from one sample, sequenced in a study of monozygotic twins with cystic fibrosis. This table comes from immunoSEQ multiplex PCR, and its TCRdb copy is limited to in-frame clones, with some not included. The repertoire consists of about 36,000 clones, with nearly 85% occurring once and the leading ten covering around 1.7%. The specimen sequenced was blood. These receptors originate from a girl aged 2-10 years with cystic fibrosis.

The chain links TRBV27 to TRBJ2-3; D gene ambiguous. The CDR3 consists of 14 residues. In germline, CDR1 is MNHEY, CDR2 SMNVEV (reference sequence). V shed 6 bases and J shed 0 bases, with 10 bases lying between them. CDR3 sequence (DNA): TGTGCCAGCAGAATAAGGACCAGCACAGATACGCAGTATTTT. It encodes CASRIRTSTDTQYF.

The chain links TRBV19 to TRBJ1-6; 12 bases agree with TRBD1. The CDR3 has 17 amino acids. With 7 bases clipped from V and 9 bases from J, the junction kept 13 bases outside the gene matches. Germline V CDR1 and CDR2: LNHDA, SQIVND (reference sequence). The DNA for the CDR3 is TGTGCCAGTAATTCCGGGACAGGGGGCGTAAAAGGTTCACCCCTCCACTTT. Its translation: CASNSGTGGVKGSPLHF.

Here the CDR3 DNA reads TGTGCCAGTAGGCAAATGGACAGGGTTTCCTATGGCTACACCTTC. This encodes CASRQMDRVSYGYTF. The chain combines TRBV19 with TRBJ1-2; 8 bases are a match to TRBD1. Germline CDR1 and CDR2: LNHDA and SQIVND (reference sequence). The trim removed 6 bases at V and 4 bases at J, leaving 10 bases unmatched. The CDR3 totals 15 residues.

The V and J genes are TRBV5-1 and TRBJ2-1; no clear D gene. This CDR3 contains 11 residues. Trimming left V 2 bases short and J 4 bases short, with 1 base between. Germline-derived CDR1 and CDR2 are SGHRS and YFSETQ. CDR3 coding DNA: TGCGCCAGCAGCTTATACAATGAGCAGTTCTTC. Its protein is CASSLYNEQFF.

This clone showed up just a few times. This chain joins TRBV6-5 and TRBJ1-2; D perhaps matches TRBD1 (5 bases). Germline V gene data show CDR1 as MNHEY and CDR2 as SVGAGI. Trimming took off 2 bases at V and 7 bases at J, with 11 bases between the two ends. This CDR3 contains 13 residues. CDR3 sequence (DNA): TGTGCCAGCAGTTACGGGGGGAAGGGTGGCTACACCTTC. It encodes CASSYGGKGGYTF.

The chain employs TRBV4-1 and TRBJ2-4, with 15 positions matching TRBD2. Germline V lookup: CDR1 MGHRA, CDR2 YSYEKL. V gave up 4 bases and J gave up 0 bases; unmatched junction bases: 4. There are 18 residues in the CDR3. Here the CDR3 reads CASSPGLAGGLAKNIQYF. DNA of the CDR3: TGCGCCAGCAGCCCTGGACTAGCGGGGGGGCTAGCCAAAAACATTCAGTACTTC.

The rearrangement uses TRBV2 and TRBJ2-6; D gene unclear. The CDR3 has 13 amino acids. Germline assignment: CDR1 SNHLY and CDR2 FYNNEI. V lost 2 bases and J lost 12, with 11 bases in between. CDR3 DNA: TGTGCCAGCAGTGAATTAAGAGAAGTCGTCCTGACTTTC. This translates into CASSELREVVLTF.

This chain links TRBV18 with TRBJ2-5; D is unclear. V was cut by 0 bases and J by 5 bases, with 4 bases left in between. The germline V gene encodes CDR1 KGHSH and CDR2 LQKENI. The CDR3 is made up of 12 amino acids. The DNA of the CDR3 is TGTGCCAGCTCACCACCTTTGGAGACCCAGTACTTC. Translated: CASSPPLETQYF.

This clone showed up just once. This chain links TRBV5-5 with TRBJ1-2; D might be TRBD1 (5 bases). Germline V gives CDR1 SGHKS, CDR2 YYEKEE (reference sequence). This CDR3 is 13 amino acids long. Trimming shortened V by 0 bases and J by 3 bases, and 6 bases separated the two germline ends. CDR3 nucleotides: TGTGCCAGCAGCTTGGAACAGGACTATGGCTACACCTTC. Amino acid sequence: CASSLEQDYGYTF. Based on the CDR3 plus reference TRBV5-5 and TRBJ1-2, the full variable domain is DAGVTQSPTHLIKTRGQQVTLRCSPISGHKSVSWYQQVLGQGPQFIFQYYEKEERGRGNFPDRFSARQFPNYSSELNVNALLLGDSALYLCASSLEQDYGYTFGSGTRLTVV.

This chain uses TRBV2 with TRBJ2-7, with unresolved D. The CDR3 is made up of 13 amino acids. Germline V CDR1 and CDR2: SNHLY, FYNNEI. Trimming shortened V by 8 bases and J by 6 bases, and 17 bases separated the two germline ends. CDR3 residues: CASSSRGSGEQYF. CDR3 nucleotide sequence: TGTGCCAGCTCTTCAAGAGGTTCGGGCGAGCAGTACTTC.

The rearrangement links TRBV18 to TRBJ1-1, with 9 nucleotides matching TRBD1. The CDR3 is 12 residues long. Germline loops: CDR1 KGHSH, CDR2 LQKENI. J gave up 8 bases and V 5 bases, and 3 bases lay outside the gene matches. CDR3 nucleotides: TGTGCCAGCTCAGACGGGACAGGGGAAGCTTTCTTT. This encodes CASSDGTGEAFF.

V and J are TRBV23-1 and TRBJ1-2, with a tentative D call TRBD1 (5 bases). TRBV23-1 is filed as an ORF, its function uncertain. This CDR3 region has 11 residues. V lost 4 bases and J 10 bases, leaving 10 bases between the germline ends. The CDR3: CASSPGRAYTF. CDR3 nucleotides: TGCGCCAGCAGTCCCGGCAGGGCCTACACCTTC.

The chain employs TRBV14 and TRBJ1-6; D uncertain. The V end was cut by 3 bases, the J end by 10 bases, with 7 bases between. The length of the CDR3 is 12 residues. Germline V gives CDR1 SGHDN, CDR2 FVKESK. The CDR3 coding sequence is TGTGCCAGCAGCCACCCACCCTCACCCCTCCACTTT. This gives the protein CASSHPPSPLHF.

This chain connects TRBV20-1 to TRBJ1-1; D gene unclear. Trimming shortened V by 4 bases and J by 1 base, and 4 bases separated the two germline ends. This CDR3 is built from 11 residues. Germline assignment: CDR1 DFQATT and CDR2 SNEGSKA (reference sequence). The CDR3 DNA reads TGCAGTGCTAAGGGGAACACTGAAGCTTTCTTT. Its translation: CSAKGNTEAFF.

This chain uses TRBV9 with TRBJ2-3; D might be TRBD1 (6 bases). V was cut by 3 bases and J by 1 base, with 9 bases left in between. Germline loops: CDR1 SGDLS, CDR2 YYNGEE. This CDR3 comprises 14 residues. The CDR3 DNA is TGTGCCAGCAGCGCCCGACAGGGCACAGATACGCAGTATTTT. This encodes CASSARQGTDTQYF. Drawing the rest from reference TRBV9 and TRBJ2-3, the complete variable domain is DSGVTQTPKHLITATGQRVTLRCSPRSGDLSVYWYQQSLDQGLQFLIQYYNGEERAKGNILERFSAQQFPDLHSELNLSSLELGDSALYFCASSARQGTDTQYFGPGTRLTVL.

The chain employs TRBV11-2 and TRBJ1-1; a weak D match, TRBD1 (5 bases). CDR3 length equals 14 residues. Germline V gene data show CDR1 as SGHAT and CDR2 as FQNNGV. Between the trimmed V and J ends, which lost 3 bases and 1 base, there was a span of 9 bases. The CDR3 region has the DNA TGTGCCAGCAGCTTCGGCCAGGGGAACACTGAAGCTTTCTTT. This encodes CASSFGQGNTEAFF.

This clone came up a few times. The chain uses TRBV30 and TRBJ1-2; D possibly corresponds to TRBD1 (5 bases). CDR1 is GTSNPN, CDR2 SVGIG, per germline (reference sequence). This CDR3 has 13 amino acids. The ends were cut back, 2 bases at V and 4 bases at J, with 11 bases in the middle. The CDR3 here is CAWSLDTGYGYTF. DNA of the CDR3: TGTGCCTGGAGTTTGGACACCGGCTATGGCTACACCTTC.

The J gene is TRBJ1-2, the V gene TRBV14; weak D call: TRBD1 (5 bases). V lost 5 bases to trimming and J lost 2 bases, with 15 bases between them. The germline gives CDR1 SGHDN, CDR2 FVKESK. The CDR3 contains 15 residues. The CDR3, as DNA: TGTGCCAGCAGCTATCTTGGGACGGGGAACTATGGCTACACCTTC. This encodes CASSYLGTGNYGYTF. Drawing the rest from reference TRBV14 and TRBJ1-2, the complete variable domain is EAGVTQFPSHSVIEKGQTVTLRCDPISGHDNLYWYRRVMGKEIKFLLHFVKESKQDESGMPNNRFLAERTGGTYSTLKVQPAELEDSGVYFCASSYLGTGNYGYTFGSGTRLTVV.

The V call is TRBV5-1, the J call TRBJ1-2; D might be TRBD1 (6 bases). The CDR3 extends over 15 amino acids. Trimming pared 7 bases from V and 3 bases from J, leaving 19 bases between. CDR1 is SGHRS and CDR2 is YFSETQ in the germline V gene. CDR3 sequence (DNA): TGCGCCAGCCCACAGGGACCCCCCGCCCACTATGGCTACACCTTC. Translating it yields CASPQGPPAHYGYTF.

This chain connects TRBV4-2 to TRBJ1-2, with 7 bases identical to TRBD1. Germline V gives CDR1 LGHNA, CDR2 YNFKEQ. J was trimmed by 0 bases and V by 7 bases; bases with no gene match: 20. The CDR3 covers 19 residues. The CDR3 nucleotides read TGTGCCAGCACCCCGAACCCAAGACAGGGCCCCCCGCCTAACTATGGCTACACCTTC. Translation: CASTPNPRQGPPPNYGYTF.

The chain is built from TRBV6-5 and TRBJ1-1; possibly TRBD1 for D (6 bases). The germline V gene has CDR1 MNHEY and CDR2 SVGAGI. Trimming pared 2 bases from V and 4 bases from J, leaving 8 bases between. This CDR3 spans 13 amino acids. DNA of the CDR3: TGTGCCAGCAGTTACGGGGGGGCCACTGAAGCTTTCTTT. As protein: CASSYGGATEAFF.

The gene calls are TRBV30 and TRBJ2-5; D not resolved. Trimming left V 0 bases short and J 1 base short, with 9 bases between. Germline CDR1 GTSNPN, CDR2 SVGIG (reference sequence). The CDR3 runs to 14 residues. The CDR3: CAWSVRQGQETQYF. The CDR3 coding sequence is TGTGCCTGGAGTGTTAGACAAGGCCAAGAGACCCAGTACTTC.

V and J are TRBV6-5 and TRBJ1-3, with D tentatively TRBD1 (6 bases). Germline loops: CDR1 MNHEY, CDR2 SVGAGI. The CDR3 length is 15 residues. Trimming stripped 2 bases from V and 4 bases from J, with 12 bases between. Here the CDR3 DNA reads TGTGCCAGCAGTTACCAACAGGGTGCCGGAAACACCATATATTTT. Translated: CASSYQQGAGNTIYF.

The rearrangement uses TRBV4-1 and TRBJ1-6; 7 positions match TRBD1. CDR1 is MGHRA and CDR2 is YSYEKL in the germline V gene. The CDR3 extends over 17 amino acids. The V and J ends lost 3 bases and 3 bases, in that order; junction bases with no gene match: 8. This CDR3 is CASSQGGQPNYNSPLHF. As DNA, the CDR3 is TGCGCCAGCAGCCAGGGGGGACAGCCTAACTATAATTCACCCCTCCACTTT.